This T cell receptor (beta chain) was sequenced in a study of cytomegalovirus exposure and HLA in healthy donors. With 6 bases removed from V and 0 bases from J, the gap between germline ends came to 12 bases. Germline V gene sequence: CDR1 MNHEY, CDR2 SVGAGI. The CDR3 covers 15 residues. The PCR made use of 60 Vbeta and 13 Jbeta primers. Profiling relied on immunoSEQ multiplex PCR, and the TCRdb table lists in-frame clones only, not all of them. Among around 130,000 clones listed, approximately 77% were seen once. This chain uses TRBV6-5 with TRBJ2-1; TRBD1 might be the D (6 bases). Sequencing used PBMCs. This TCR derives from a woman aged 55-70 years in good health and CMV-seronegative. CDR3 in DNA: TGTGCCAGCAGAAGACAGGCTAACTCCTACAATGAGCAGTTCTTC. Translated: CASRRQANSYNEQFF.